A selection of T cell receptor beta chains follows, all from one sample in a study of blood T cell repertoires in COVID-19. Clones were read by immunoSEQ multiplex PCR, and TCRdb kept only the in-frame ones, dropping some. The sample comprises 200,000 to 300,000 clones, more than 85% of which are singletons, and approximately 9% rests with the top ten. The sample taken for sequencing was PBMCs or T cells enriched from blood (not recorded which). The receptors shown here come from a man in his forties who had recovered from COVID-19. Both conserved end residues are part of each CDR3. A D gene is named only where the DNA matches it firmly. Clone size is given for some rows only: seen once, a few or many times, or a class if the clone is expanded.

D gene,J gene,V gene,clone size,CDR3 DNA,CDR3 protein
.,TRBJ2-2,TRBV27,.,TGTGCCAGCAACCCCGGAGGGCTCGGGGAGCTGTTTTTT,CASNPGGLGELFF
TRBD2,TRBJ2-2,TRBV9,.,TGTGCCAGCAACCTGACTAGCGGGGGGCCTCCCGGGGAGCTGTTTTTT,CASNLTSGGPPGELFF
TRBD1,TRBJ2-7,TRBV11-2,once,TGTGCCAGCAGCCAAGAGGGTAGAGGGGGCGGCGAGCAGTACTTC,CASSQEGRGGGEQYF
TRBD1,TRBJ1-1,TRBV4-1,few,TGCGCCAGCAGCCAAGGGTCAGGGGGTTACTTTAACACTGAAGCTTTCTTT,CASSQGSGGYFNTEAFF
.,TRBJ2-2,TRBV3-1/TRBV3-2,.,TGTGCCAGCAGTTACCGAATAGGGGTTGCCGGGGAGCTGTTTTTT,CASSYRIGVAGELFF
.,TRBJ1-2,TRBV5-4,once,TGTGCCAGCAGCTATGGGGGGGTAGGAGGCTACACCTTC,CASSYGGVGGYTF
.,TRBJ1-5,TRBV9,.,TGTGCCAGCAGCGTCCGTGGAGGCAATCAGCCCCAGCATTTT,CASSVRGGNQPQHF
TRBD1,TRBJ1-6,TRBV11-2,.,TGTGCCAGCAGCTTAGCGGGACAGGATAATTCACCCCTCCACTTT,CASSLAGQDNSPLHF
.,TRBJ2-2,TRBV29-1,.,TGCAGCGTTGAAGCGTTTATGAACACCGGGGAGCTGTTTTTT,CSVEAFMNTGELFF
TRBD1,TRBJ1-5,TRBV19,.,TGTGCCAGTAGTATCAAAACAGGGGGAAAAACCCTTTCCCAGCATTTT,CASSIKTGGKTLSQHF
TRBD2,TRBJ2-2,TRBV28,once,TGTGCCAGCAGTCAATGGACTAGCGGGAGAACCGGGGAGCTGTTTTTT,CASSQWTSGRTGELFF
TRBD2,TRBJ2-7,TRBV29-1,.,TGCAGCGTTGGGCGTTCGGGGGGAGGCGAGCAGTACTTC,CSVGRSGGGEQYF
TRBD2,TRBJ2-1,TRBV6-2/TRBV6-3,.,TGTGCCAGCAGCACTAGCGGGAGGGGCTATGAGCAGTTCTTC,CASSTSGRGYEQFF